The 15 T cell receptor beta chains presented below share a single source sample, sequenced in a study of identical twins. TCRdb re-called the 5' RACE reads through MiXCR, storing one row per CDR3 protein. The data hold hundreds of thousands of distinct CDR3 sequences, with under 10% observed a single time. This sample also appeared in a second study, on yellow fever vaccine responses in identical twins.

Sequencing was performed on memory (CD45RO+) T cells sorted from blood. These receptors were collected from a woman between 18 and 29 years old in good health.

This clonotype has at least ten counts. V and J are TRBV15 and TRBJ2-1, with 10 bases that match TRBD2. CDR1 and CDR2 from the germline V gene are LNHNV and YYDKDF (reference sequence). This CDR3 comprises 15 residues. V lost 6 bases and J lost 10; bases outside the gene matches: 12. This chain's CDR3 is CATSGRAGGSEEQFF. The CDR3 region has the DNA TGTGCCACCAGTGGGAGAGCGGGAGGGTCGGAAGAGCAGTTCTTC.

This clonotype has a count of ten or more. The V call is TRBV20-1, the J call TRBJ2-2; D could derive from TRBD1 or TRBD2 (5 bases each). V was trimmed by 1 base and J by 3 bases, leaving 12 bases between them. Germline-derived CDR1 and CDR2 are DFQATT and SNEGSKA (reference sequence). This CDR3 is 15 amino acids long. CDR3 DNA sequence: TGCAGTGCTAGAGTGGGGGAGAGGGACACCGGGGAGCTGTTTTTT. It specifies CSARVGERDTGELFF.

This clonotype was observed many times. This chain joins TRBV12-3 or TRBV12-4 and TRBJ2-3, with 8 bases lining up with TRBD2. CDR3 length: 16 residues. V was pared by 3 bases and J by 2 bases, with 7 bases of the junction left unmatched. The CDR3 reads CASSFQAGVTTDTQYF. Written as DNA, the CDR3 is TGTGCCAGCAGTTTTCAAGCGGGAGTTACCACAGATACGCAGTATTTT.

Many counts were recorded for this clonotype. This chain uses TRBV29-1 with TRBJ1-2; TRBD1 is a possible D gene (5 bases). Trimming shortened V by 3 bases and J by 6 bases, and 20 bases separated the two germline ends. In germline, CDR1 is SQVTM, CDR2 ANQGSEA. CDR3 length: 15 amino acids. CDR3: CSVERSGTLTDGYTF. DNA of the CDR3: TGCAGCGTTGAGCGGTCGGGGACTTTAACGGATGGCTACACCTTC.

The sample holds many counts of this clonotype. This rearrangement joins TRBV24-1 to TRBJ2-5; the D call may be TRBD1 or TRBD2 (5 bases each). Deletions cut 4 bases from V and 5 bases from J, with 19 bases between. This CDR3 spans 16 amino acids. Per germline, CDR1 KGHDR and CDR2 SFDVKD. CDR3 region: CATSDQRDRGGETQYF. Here the CDR3 DNA reads TGTGCCACCAGTGACCAACGGGACCGGGGTGGGGAGACCCAGTACTTC.

This clonotype was seen only a few times. This rearrangement joins TRBV7-9 to TRBJ2-6, with a possible D match to TRBD1 (5 bases). V lost 11 bases and J lost 0, with 17 bases in between. CDR1 and CDR2 from the germline V gene are SEHNR and FQNEAQ (reference sequence). The CDR3 is 16 amino acids. The CDR3 spells CASTDVGVSGANVLTF. In DNA, the CDR3 is TGTGCCTCGACGGACGTAGGGGTCTCTGGGGCCAACGTCCTGACTTTC.

Here the CDR3 DNA reads TGTGCCAGCAGGTCCCTCACGGATACGCAGTATTTT. Amino acids: CASRSLTDTQYF. The chain is built from TRBV6-1 and TRBJ2-3, with unresolved D. This CDR3 spans 12 amino acids. The germline V and J ends were trimmed by 6 bases and 6 bases, with 10 bases remaining between them. The V gene's germline CDR1 is MNHNS and CDR2 SASEGT.

This clonotype was seen repeatedly, ten times or more. The chain links TRBV29-1 to TRBJ1-2; D gene unclear. Per germline, CDR1 SQVTM and CDR2 ANQGSEA. The CDR3 has 13 amino acids. Deletions cut 7 bases from V and 3 bases from J, with 15 bases between. The CDR3 bases are TGCAGCGCCCTGGTTAGGTCCGACTATGGCTACACCTTC. This encodes CSALVRSDYGYTF.

The chain joins TRBV2 to TRBJ2-1; weak D call: TRBD1 (6 bases). The CDR3 runs 14 residues. Germline CDR1 SNHLY, CDR2 FYNNEI. The V gene lost 4 bases and the J gene lost 2 bases, with 9 bases spanning the gap. In nucleotides, the CDR3 is TGTGCCAGCAGTGGGACAGCAGCCTACAATGAGCAGTTCTTC. Translating gives CASSGTAAYNEQFF.

Ten or more counts support this clonotype. V gene TRBV7-8 combines with J gene TRBJ2-1, with D possibly matching TRBD1 (7 bases). Trimming left V 1 base short and J 7 bases short, with 17 bases between. The germline V gene has CDR1 SGHVS and CDR2 FQNEAQ. The CDR3 covers 16 residues. This chain's CDR3 is CASSLVQGGLGNEQFF. The CDR3 DNA reads as TGTGCCAGCAGCTTAGTCCAGGGGGGATTAGGGAATGAGCAGTTCTTC.

In its sample, this clonotype was seen many times. The chain has TRBV6-5 and TRBJ1-2, with D maybe TRBD1 (6 bases). The CDR3 contains 14 residues. Trimming took 4 bases from V and 7 from J, leaving 16 bases between them. CDR1 is MNHEY, CDR2 SVGAGI, per germline. Here the CDR3 reads CASSSLGGDGGYTF. As DNA, the CDR3 is TGTGCCAGCAGTTCCCTAGGGGGTGACGGTGGCTACACCTTC.

This clonotype was seen more than once but under ten times. The genes are TRBV7-2 and TRBJ2-3; D not resolved. V lost 1 base and J lost 0, with 17 bases in between. The CDR3 totals 18 residues. Germline V gene data show CDR1 as SGHTA and CDR2 as FQGNSA. CDR3 sequence (DNA): TGTGCCAGCAGCTTAGGGCTTGGGGTTTGGGGAAGCACAGATACGCAGTATTTT. Translated, it gives CASSLGLGVWGSTDTQYF.

This chain uses TRBV5-5 with TRBJ1-5; 8 nucleotides align to TRBD1. The CDR3 has 16 amino acids. The V gene's germline CDR1 is SGHKS and CDR2 YYEKEE (reference sequence). The J segment lost 2 bases and the V segment lost 3 bases, leaving 7 bases of the junction unmatched. The CDR3 DNA reads as TGTGCCAGCAGCTCCGGGGGGGGACAGGGCAATCAGCCCCAGCATTTT. Its protein is CASSSGGGQGNQPQHF.

Worth noting for this clonotype: A much larger clone differs by one base, so this may be a read error. This chain joins TRBV5-1 and TRBJ1-1, with D perhaps matching TRBD1 (6 bases). The V gene's germline CDR1 is SGHRS and CDR2 YFSETQ. The CDR3 spans 15 residues. CDR3: CAGSPQGSVNTEAFF. CDR3 DNA: TGCGCCGGCAGCCCTCAGGGGTCGGTGAACACTGAAGCTTTCTTT.

J is TRBJ2-4 and V is TRBV15; 8 bases line up with TRBD1. The CDR3 is 15 amino acids. Looked up from germline, CDR1 is LNHNV and CDR2 is YYDKDF (reference sequence). Unmatched junction bases numbered 7, after V lost 0 bases and J lost 9 bases. CDR3 sequence reads: CATSRDPRDRSIQYF. The CDR3 bases are TGTGCCACCAGCAGAGATCCTAGGGACAGGAGCATTCAGTACTTC.